This TCR beta chain was sequenced for a study of T cells after yellow fever vaccination. Notes on the study in general: A small proportion of clonotypes was detected in both the CD4 and CD8 compartments. Booster samples showed a return of most primary-vaccination clones (roughly 95% CD4, 70% to 90% CD8). Though weaker, the secondary response peaked faster, on day 5 versus 15.

In making TCR cDNA, 5'RACE template switching added a universal primer site and UMIs to it. TCRdb passed the 5' RACE reads through MiXCR, listing each CDR3 protein once. The repertoire holds 200,000 to 300,000 distinct CDR3 sequences, with 5.5% to 8.5% as singletons. V trimming: 3 bases; J trimming: 7 bases; junction bases outside the gene matches: 9. Germline CDR1 SNHLY, CDR2 FYNNEI. CDR3 length: 15 residues. As regards this clonotype: No antigen is known for it.

The rearrangement joins TRBV2 to TRBJ2-7; 10 positions match TRBD2. The sample here was CD4+ T cells sorted from PBMCs, taken on the day of the yellow fever booster vaccination. The TCR comes from a man aged 25-45 years who received the YFV17D yellow fever vaccine. The CDR3: CASSEVVAGGWEQYF. The DNA for the CDR3 is TGTGCCAGCAGTGAGGTAGTAGCGGGAGGATGGGAGCAGTACTTC. Drawing the rest from reference TRBV2 and TRBJ2-7, the complete variable domain is EPEVTQTPSHQVTQMGQEVILRCVPISNHLYFYWYRQILGQKVEFLVSFYNNEISEKSEIFDDQFSVERPDGSNFTLKIRSTKLEDSAMYFCASSEVVAGGWEQYFGPGTRLTVT.